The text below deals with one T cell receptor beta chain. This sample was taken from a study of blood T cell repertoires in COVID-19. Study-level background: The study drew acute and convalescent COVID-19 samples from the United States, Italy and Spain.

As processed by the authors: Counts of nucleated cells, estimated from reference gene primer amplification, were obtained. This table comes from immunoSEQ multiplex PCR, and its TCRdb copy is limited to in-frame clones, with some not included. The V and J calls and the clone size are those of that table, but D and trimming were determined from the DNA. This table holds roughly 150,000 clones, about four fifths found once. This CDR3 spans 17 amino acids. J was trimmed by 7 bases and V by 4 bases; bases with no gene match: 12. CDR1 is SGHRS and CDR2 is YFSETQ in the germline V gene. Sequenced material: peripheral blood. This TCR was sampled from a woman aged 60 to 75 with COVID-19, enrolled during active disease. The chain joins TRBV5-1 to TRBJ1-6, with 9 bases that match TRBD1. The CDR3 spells CASSLDTQGAGNSPLHF. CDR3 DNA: TGCGCCAGCAGCCTCGACACACAGGGGGCTGGGAATTCACCCCTCCACTTT. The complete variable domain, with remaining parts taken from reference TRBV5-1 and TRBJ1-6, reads KAGVTQTPRYLIKTRGQQVTLSCSPISGHRSVSWYQQTPGQGLQFLFEYFSETQRNKGNFPGRFSGRQFSNSRSEMNVSTLELGDSALYLCASSLDTQGAGNSPLHFGNGTRLTVT.